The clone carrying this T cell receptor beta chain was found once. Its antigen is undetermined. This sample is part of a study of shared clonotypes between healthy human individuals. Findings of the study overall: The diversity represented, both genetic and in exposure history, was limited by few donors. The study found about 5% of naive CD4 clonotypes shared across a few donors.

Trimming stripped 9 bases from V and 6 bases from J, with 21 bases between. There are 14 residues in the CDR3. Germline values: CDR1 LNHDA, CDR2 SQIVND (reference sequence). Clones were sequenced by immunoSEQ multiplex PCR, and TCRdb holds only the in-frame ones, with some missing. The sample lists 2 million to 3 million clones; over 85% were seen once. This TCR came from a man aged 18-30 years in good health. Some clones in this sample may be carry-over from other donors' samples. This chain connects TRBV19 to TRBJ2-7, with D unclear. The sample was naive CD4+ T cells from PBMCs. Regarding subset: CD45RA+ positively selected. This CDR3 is CASPLNAAEAEQYF. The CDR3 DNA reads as TGTGCCAGCCCGCTAAACGCGGCAGAGGCCGAGCAGTACTTC.